What follows are 7 T cell receptor beta chains derived from one specimen sequenced in a study of neurological immune-mediated disorders (dated by TCRdb to about 2019). Library construction relied on 5' RACE. The sequencer was an Illumina HiSeq 2500. The public reads were reanalyzed by TCRdb: fastp trimming at Q25, MiXCR alignment, in-frame beta chains only. Each record represents a unique CDR3 protein, reported with the most common genes and DNA among its rows. This sample lists fewer than 50,000 distinct CDR3 sequences; approximately 12% were detected once. The ten largest clones capture about an eighth of the sample. The time point label on this specimen signifies: longitudinal time-point 3. Sample: PBMCs. Every receptor here comes from a young man in good health.

This clonotype was observed many times. V is TRBV20-1 and J is TRBJ2-5, with 9 nucleotides matching TRBD2. The CDR3 has 13 amino acids. CDR1 DFQATT and CDR2 SNEGSKA come from the germline V gene (reference sequence). CDR3 bases: TGCGGTCTATCACTAGCGGGCCAAGAGACCCAGTACTTC. Its translation is CGLSLAGQETQYF.

This clonotype has just a few counts. This CDR3 reads CASTSYGAREQYF. Written as DNA, the CDR3 is TGTGCCAGCACCTCATATGGAGCTCGGGAGCAGTACTTC. The chain combines TRBV28 with TRBJ2-7; D not certain. The V end lost 7 bases, the J end lost 7 bases, and 17 bases lay between the germline ends. The CDR3 runs to 13 residues. Germline V lookup: CDR1 MDHEN, CDR2 SYDVKM.

Many counts were recorded for this clonotype. The gene calls are TRBV29-1 and TRBJ1-2, with D maybe TRBD1 (5 bases). V was pared by 4 bases and J by 8 bases, with 20 bases between. Germline CDR1 reads SQVTM; CDR2 reads ANQGSEA. The CDR3 totals 14 residues. This CDR3 is CSVALFEGMTGYTF. The CDR3 region has the DNA TGCAGCGTTGCGTTATTTGAGGGGATGACAGGCTACACCTTC.

J is TRBJ2-3 and V is TRBV12-3 or TRBV12-4; D not resolved. The V gene lost 2 bases and the J gene lost 6 bases, with 6 bases spanning the gap. The length of the CDR3 is 12 residues. The CDR3 bases are TGTGCCAGCAGTTTAAGAGCCGATACGCAGTATTTT. Its translation is CASSLRADTQYF.

Note on this clonotype: Since no conserved phenylalanine or tryptophan closes the CDR3, a read error is the likely cause. This rearrangement joins TRBV10-2 to TRBJ2-6; D is ambiguous. This CDR3 region has 14 residues. From germline, CDR1 is WSHSY and CDR2 SAAADI. The CDR3 spells CASSEQAGANVLTL. CDR3 bases: TGCGCCAGTAGTGAGCAAGCCGGGGCCAACGTCCTGACTTTA.

This clonotype was observed at least ten times. The rearrangement links TRBV27 to TRBJ2-3; 10 nucleotides agree with TRBD1. CDR3 length equals 16 residues. The germline V gene encodes CDR1 MNHEY and CDR2 SMNVEV (reference sequence). Trimming took 4 bases from V and 5 from J; bases not matched to a gene: 9. This chain's CDR3 is CASSYTPGQGKDTQYF. The CDR3 DNA reads as TGTGCCAGCAGTTATACCCCGGGACAGGGGAAAGATACGCAGTATTTT.

This clonotype has a count of ten or more. The gene calls are TRBV29-1 and TRBJ2-7, with TRBD2 identical over 9 bases. V was pared by 7 bases and J by 1 base, with 5 bases of the junction left unmatched. Looked up from germline, CDR1 is SQVTM and CDR2 is ANQGSEA. The CDR3 consists of 13 residues. As DNA, the CDR3 is TGCAGCGCCAGACTAGCGGCATCCTACGAGCAGTACTTC. Amino acids: CSARLAASYEQYF.